This is a list of T cell receptor beta chains from one sample in a study of spatial heterogeneity in lung cancer. TCRdb re-called the 5' RACE reads through MiXCR, storing one row per CDR3 protein. The sample has about 8,500 distinct CDR3 sequences, 7.8% seen once. Sequenced material: PBMCs, taken at surgery. Source of these receptors: a female donor with early-stage non-small cell lung cancer. CDR3s include the opening cysteine and the closing phenylalanine or tryptophan. The D gene is left open where the match is weak. Clone size appears in some rows only: once, few, many, or a class for an expanded clone.

j_call clone_size d_call v_call cdr3_aa cdr3_nt
TRBJ1-5 medium-sized . TRBV7-3 CASSSQRDQPQHF TGTGCCAGCAGCTCACAGCGCGACCAGCCCCAGCATTTT
TRBJ2-5 many . TRBV20-1 CSVYPGPTQETQYF TGCAGTGTCTACCCGGGACCGACACAAGAGACCCAGTACTTC
TRBJ2-3 medium-sized . TRBV7-9 CASSLETGDTQYF TGTGCCAGCAGCTTAGAGACTGGAGATACGCAGTATTTT
TRBJ2-3 . TRBD2 TRBV11-2 CASSLEGSGSADTQYF TGTGCCAGCAGCTTAGAGGGCAGCGGGAGCGCAGATACGCAGTATTTT
TRBJ2-7 medium-sized TRBD1 TRBV6-1 CASSTRDRDRYEQYF TGTGCCAGCAGTACCCGGGACAGGGACCGGTACGAGCAGTACTTC
TRBJ2-3 medium-sized . TRBV12-5 CASGLAPSGPDTQYF TGTGCTAGTGGTTTGGCTCCCAGTGGCCCAGATACGCAGTATTTT
TRBJ2-7 . TRBD2 TRBV2 CASHDPGLVTEQYF TGTGCCAGCCATGACCCGGGACTAGTTACCGAGCAGTACTTC
TRBJ2-6 many . TRBV20-1 CSATSGATGANVLTF TGCAGTGCTACATCGGGGGCGACTGGGGCCAACGTCCTGACTTTC
TRBJ2-1 many . TRBV5-6 CASSPVGGAGNEQFF TGTGCCAGCAGCCCCGTGGGGGGGGCTGGCAATGAGCAGTTCTTC
TRBJ2-1 many . TRBV28 CASSEQGYNEQFF TGTGCCAGCAGCGAACAGGGCTACAATGAGCAGTTCTTC
TRBJ1-5 many TRBD1 TRBV3-1 CASSQDLSTGVDQPQHF TGTGCCAGCAGCCAAGATCTCTCGACAGGGGTTGATCAGCCCCAGCATTTT
TRBJ2-7 . . TRBV2 CASSSYEQYF TGTGCCAGCAGCTCCTACGAGCAGTACTTC
TRBJ2-5 few . TRBV18 CASSRTHEGSAQETQYF TGTGCCAGCTCAAGAACCCATGAGGGTAGCGCCCAAGAGACCCAGTACTTC
TRBJ1-2 medium-sized TRBD1 TRBV19 CASNSDRGIGGYTF TGTGCCAGTAACTCGGACAGGGGAATCGGTGGCTACACCTTC
TRBJ2-1 . . TRBV5-1 CASSLDYEQFF TGCGCCAGCAGCTTGGATTATGAGCAGTTCTTC
TRBJ2-7 many TRBD2 TRBV12-3/TRBV12-4 CASSSGTRNIYEQYF TGTGCCAGCAGTTCCGGGACTAGAAACATCTACGAGCAGTACTTC
TRBJ1-1 . . TRBV29-1 CSVVIEAMNTEAFF TGCAGCGTTGTGATTGAAGCCATGAACACTGAAGCTTTCTTT
TRBJ1-1 once TRBD1 TRBV29-1 CGVGQGANTEAFF TGCGGCGTTGGCCAGGGGGCTAACACTGAAGCTTTCTTT
TRBJ2-2 . . TRBV7-2 CASSFKPSSGSGELFF TGTGCCAGCAGCTTTAAACCTTCATCGGGGTCCGGGGAGCTGTTTTTT
TRBJ1-4 many . TRBV7-8 CASSPSRAINEKLFF TGTGCCAGCAGCCCCTCGAGGGCGATTAATGAAAAACTGTTTTTT
TRBJ2-3 many . TRBV29-1 CSARRGQDTQYF TGCAGCGCCCGGCGCGGTCAGGATACGCAGTATTTT
TRBJ2-6 many TRBD1 TRBV18 CASSHLGTGVTGANVLTF TGTGCCAGCTCACACCTCGGGACAGGGGTGACTGGGGCCAACGTCCTGACTTTC
TRBJ2-7 . . TRBV2 CASGVTDYEQYF TGTGCCAGCGGGGTCACAGATTACGAGCAGTACTTC
TRBJ2-2 medium-sized . TRBV7-2 CASSLVTSLGLFF TGTGCCAGCAGCTTAGTTACTAGCTTGGGGCTGTTTTTT
TRBJ2-1 few . TRBV29-1 CSGGDIYNEQFF TGCAGCGGGGGAGATATCTACAATGAGCAGTTCTTC
TRBJ2-1 many TRBD2 TRBV20-1 CSADPRRGGFYNEQFF TGCAGTGCCGACCCTCGGCGGGGGGGATTCTACAATGAGCAGTTCTTC
TRBJ2-1 many TRBD2 TRBV19 CASGTRSYNEQFF TGTGCCAGTGGGACTAGATCCTACAATGAGCAGTTCTTC
TRBJ1-2 few . TRBV3-1 CASSQTSNGYTF TGTGCCAGCAGCCAAACCAGCAATGGCTACACCTTC
TRBJ1-1 medium-sized . TRBV20-1 CSAYRIMNTEAFF TGCAGTGCTTACAGGATTATGAACACTGAAGCTTTCTTT
TRBJ2-7 few . TRBV6-6 CASSYFAGNYEQYF TGTGCCAGCAGTTATTTCGCAGGGAACTACGAGCAGTACTTC
TRBJ2-2 many . TRBV3-1 CASCLEGVTGELFF TGTGCCAGCTGTCTGGAGGGGGTAACCGGGGAGCTGTTTTTT
TRBJ1-1 medium-sized . TRBV11-2 CASSFAAEAFF TGTGCCAGCAGCTTTGCCGCTGAAGCTTTCTTT
TRBJ2-1 medium-sized TRBD2 TRBV20-1 CSARDHAGGAGEQFF TGCAGTGCTAGAGACCATGCGGGAGGGGCCGGTGAGCAGTTCTTC
TRBJ2-1 few . TRBV7-2 CATMEGYNEQFF TGTGCCACCATGGAAGGCTACAATGAGCAGTTCTTC
TRBJ2-1 . . TRBV29-1 CSVLISGADSHNEQFF TGCAGCGTTCTCATTTCTGGGGCGGACTCCCACAATGAGCAGTTCTTC
TRBJ2-3 . TRBD2 TRBV9 CASSVQSSGGTDTQYF TGTGCCAGCAGCGTTCAGAGTAGCGGGGGGACAGATACGCAGTATTTT
TRBJ1-1 many . TRBV3-1 CASSPPLMNTEAFF TGTGCCAGCAGCCCCCCCCTTATGAACACTGAAGCTTTCTTT
TRBJ2-7 many . TRBV7-3 CASSLGEVISYEQYF TGTGCCAGCAGCTTAGGCGAGGTGATCTCCTACGAGCAGTACTTC
TRBJ2-7 many . TRBV27 CASSVSQGIGQYF TGTGCCAGCAGTGTCTCTCAAGGAATCGGGCAGTACTTC
TRBJ2-7 medium-sized TRBD2 TRBV5-1 CASSPGTSGGAHQYF TGCGCCAGCAGCCCCGGGACTAGCGGGGGGGCCCATCAGTACTTC
TRBJ1-5 few . TRBV20-1 CSARRGPNQPQHF TGCAGTGCGAGGCGGGGACCTAATCAGCCCCAGCATTTT
TRBJ1-1 many . TRBV20-1 CSAADVGTEAFF TGCAGTGCTGCGGACGTCGGCACTGAAGCTTTCTTT
TRBJ2-7 many TRBD2 TRBV5-1 CASSYERGRAYEQYF TGCGCCAGCAGTTACGAGCGGGGGCGAGCCTACGAGCAGTACTTC